This T cell receptor beta chain originates from a study of OX40 agonist ivuxolimab in advanced cancers. In this sample, this clone turned up a few times. Germline CDR1 is SGHNT and CDR2 is YENEEA. CDR3 length: 12 residues. Trimming took off 1 base at V and 4 bases at J, with 5 bases between the two ends. Generated by immunoSEQ multiplex PCR, the TCRdb table keeps only in-frame clones and is missing some. This repertoire shows about 69,000 clones, 87% found once; its top ten account for roughly 2.5%. The material was CD4+ or CD8+ T cells sorted from blood, obtained in a trial of the OX40 agonist ivuxolimab. The TCR sequence derives from an adult with an advanced solid tumor such as melanoma, head and neck, liver or kidney cancer. The V call is TRBV11-3, the J call TRBJ2-7; no reliable D call. In nucleotides, the CDR3 is TGTGCCAGCAGCTTAGGGCGGTACGAGCAGTACTTC. It is translated as CASSLGRYEQYF.